The rows below give T cell receptor beta chains drawn from one sample of a study of cytomegalovirus exposure and HLA in healthy donors. Assay used: immunoSEQ multiplex PCR; TCRdb lists only in-frame clones, some missing. The sample holds more than 95,000 clones, around 85% seen once. The sequencing input was PBMCs. The receptor set was obtained from a man between 18 and 35 years old in good health and CMV-seropositive. Both conserved end residues are part of each CDR3. Fields, in order: clone size, V gene, J gene, D gene, CDR3 protein, CDR3 DNA. D genes are given only for firm matches. Not every row has a clone size; where given, it reads once, few, many or a size class.

.	TRBV6-1	TRBJ1-2	.	CANGEGAFISGYTF	TGTGCCAATGGAGAAGGGGCCTTCATCTCTGGCTACACCTTC
.	TRBV11-2	TRBJ1-1	TRBD1	CASSSTTGGAPEAFF	TGTGCCAGCAGCTCTACGACAGGGGGTGCGCCTGAAGCTTTCTTT
.	TRBV7-9	TRBJ2-7	.	CASSPQTPRGLYEQYF	TGTGCCAGCAGCCCCCAGACCCCCAGGGGCCTCTACGAGCAGTACTTC
.	TRBV7-8	TRBJ2-7	.	CASSPIPRQAEQYF	TGTGCCAGCAGCCCTATTCCTAGACAGGCCGAGCAGTACTTC
.	TRBV6-1	TRBJ2-5	.	CASLGRVAQETQYF	TGTGCCAGCCTGGGGAGAGTAGCCCAAGAGACCCAGTACTTC
.	TRBV19	TRBJ2-1	.	CASSIGLRYNEQFF	TGTGCCAGTAGTATAGGATTGCGGTACAATGAGCAGTTCTTC
.	TRBV19	TRBJ2-1	TRBD2	CASAPGRVAGEQFF	TGTGCCAGTGCCCCTGGGAGGGTGGCGGGTGAGCAGTTCTTC
.	TRBV18	TRBJ2-3	TRBD2	CASSPGGTDTQYF	TGTGCCAGCTCACCCGGGGGGACAGATACGCAGTATTTT
.	TRBV15	TRBJ2-2	TRBD2	CATSKRGGTNTGELFF	TGTGCCACCAGCAAGCGCGGGGGGACGAACACCGGGGAGCTGTTTTTT
.	TRBV6-5	TRBJ1-6	.	CASSYSENSPLHF	TGTGCCAGCAGTTACTCGGAGAATTCACCCCTCCACTTT
once	TRBV9	TRBJ1-3	.	CASSVDRGNTIYF	TGTGCCAGCAGCGTCGACAGGGGAAACACCATATATTTT
.	TRBV7-6	TRBJ1-1	.	CASSLGHMNTEAFF	TGTGCCAGCAGCTTAGGACATATGAACACTGAAGCTTTCTTT
.	TRBV15	TRBJ1-4	.	CATSRIREGGEKLFF	TGTGCCACCAGCAGGATCCGCGAGGGTGGAGAAAAACTGTTTTTT
.	TRBV7-2	TRBJ2-5	.	CASSLARGGVGETQYF	TGTGCCAGCAGCTTAGCGAGAGGGGGAGTCGGGGAGACCCAGTACTTC
.	TRBV7-2	TRBJ1-1	.	CASSSRRDTEAFF	TGTGCCAGCAGCTCCCGCCGGGACACTGAAGCTTTCTTT
.	TRBV7-2	TRBJ2-5	TRBD2	CASSTRGGPRGETQYF	TGTGCCAGCAGCACACGGGGGGGCCCTCGGGGAGAGACCCAGTACTTC
.	TRBV5-1	TRBJ1-4	TRBD1	CASSRGQAANEKLFF	TGCGCCAGCAGCAGGGGACAGGCCGCTAATGAAAAACTGTTTTTT
.	TRBV27	TRBJ2-2	.	CASSLTRVAGELFF	TGTGCCAGCAGTTTAACTCGGGTGGCCGGGGAGCTGTTTTTT
.	TRBV15	TRBJ1-1	.	CATSRARRGGLNTEAFF	TGTGCCACCAGCAGAGCCCGTCGGGGGGGCTTAAACACTGAAGCTTTCTTT
few	TRBV19	TRBJ2-7	.	CASSLKTSQDEQYF	TGTGCCAGTAGTTTGAAGACTAGTCAAGACGAGCAGTACTTC
.	TRBV4-1	TRBJ2-5	.	CASSPMAASQETQYF	TGCGCCAGCAGCCCGATGGCGGCCTCCCAAGAGACCCAGTACTTC
.	TRBV9	TRBJ2-1	TRBD1	CASSVGTGQTYNEQFF	TGTGCCAGCAGCGTAGGGACAGGGCAAACCTACAATGAGCAGTTCTTC
once	TRBV28	TRBJ2-2	.	CASSHGHGRRAGELFF	TGTGCCAGCAGTCACGGACATGGTCGACGCGCCGGGGAGCTGTTTTTT
.	TRBV5-1	TRBJ2-3	.	CASSLTASTDTQYF	TGCGCCAGCAGCTTGACAGCTAGCACAGATACGCAGTATTTT